Presented here are 5 T cell receptor beta chains from one specimen sequenced in a study of early T cells in non-severe SARS-CoV-2 infection. TCRdb fed the 5' RACE reads into MiXCR, producing one record per CDR3 protein. Among 30,000 or so distinct CDR3 sequences listed, around 5% were seen once. Sequencing input: whole blood. These receptors were obtained from an adult who was a healthcare worker with PCR-confirmed SARS-CoV-2 infection or an uninfected control (not recorded which).

This clonotype came up many times. V and J are TRBV20-1 and TRBJ2-7; the match to TRBD2 covers 9 bases. CDR1 DFQATT and CDR2 SNEGSKA come from the germline V gene (reference sequence). J gave up 2 bases and V 2 bases, and 10 bases lay outside the gene matches. The CDR3 covers 16 residues. The CDR3 DNA sequence: TGCAGTGCTAGAACTTACTTAGCGGGAGACACCTACGAGCAGTACTTC. This codes for CSARTYLAGDTYEQYF.

This clonotype was seen repeatedly, ten times or more. The chain employs TRBV7-6 and TRBJ2-2; 9 bases line up with TRBD2. The V segment lost 2 bases and the J segment 2 bases; nucleotides outside the gene matches: 9. The CDR3 length is 18 residues. Per germline, CDR1 SGHVS and CDR2 FNYEAQ. The CDR3 nucleotides are TGTGCCAGCAGCTTAATGATAGCGGGGGAGACTAACACCGGGGAGCTGTTTTTT. Protein product: CASSLMIAGETNTGELFF.

This clonotype was recorded at least ten times. V and J are TRBV5-6 and TRBJ2-1; D ambiguous. The CDR3 runs 16 residues. CDR1 is SGHDT and CDR2 is YYEEEE in the germline V gene. Trimming took 4 bases from V and 10 from J, leaving 24 bases between them. The chain's CDR3 is CASSGGFGLGILEQFF. The CDR3 coding sequence is TGTGCCAGCAGCGGTGGGTTTGGGCTCGGAATATTGGAGCAGTTCTTC. Full variable domain (rest looked up from reference TRBV5-6 and TRBJ2-1): DAGVTQSPTHLIKTRGQQVTLRCSPKSGHDTVSWYQQALGQGPQFIFQYYEEEERQRGNFPDRFSGHQFPNYSSELNVNALLLGDSALYLCASSGGFGLGILEQFFGPGTRLTVL.

The chain has TRBV29-1 and TRBJ1-6, with 7 bases identical to TRBD1. CDR1 SQVTM and CDR2 ANQGSEA come from the germline V gene. With V trimmed by 4 bases and J by 7 bases, 16 bases remained unmatched. The CDR3 has 17 amino acids. The CDR3 DNA reads TGCAGCGTTGGGAGGCCGGGACAGAATTCCTCAAATTCACCCCTCCACTTT. It encodes CSVGRPGQNSSNSPLHF.

Many counts were recorded for this clonotype. The V gene is TRBV20-1, the J gene TRBJ1-1; D is unclear. Germline CDR1 DFQATT, CDR2 SNEGSKA (reference sequence). Trimming removed 0 bases at V and 6 bases at J, with 14 bases between. The CDR3 sequence is 14 residues long. The CDR3 nucleotides read TGCAGTGCTAGAGACTTTAAAGGGAGACCTGAAGCTTTCTTT. Protein product: CSARDFKGRPEAFF.